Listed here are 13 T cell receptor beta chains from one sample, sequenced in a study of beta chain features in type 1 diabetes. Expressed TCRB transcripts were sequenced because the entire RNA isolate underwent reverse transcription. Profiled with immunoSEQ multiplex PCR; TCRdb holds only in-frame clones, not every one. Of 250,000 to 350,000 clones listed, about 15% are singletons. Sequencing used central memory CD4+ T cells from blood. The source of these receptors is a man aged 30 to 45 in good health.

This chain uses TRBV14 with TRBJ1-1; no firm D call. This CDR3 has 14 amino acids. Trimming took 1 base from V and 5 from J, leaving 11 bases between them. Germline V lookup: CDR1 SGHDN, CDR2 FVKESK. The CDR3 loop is CASSQGWSGTEAFF. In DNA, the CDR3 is TGTGCCAGCAGCCAAGGGTGGTCTGGGACTGAAGCTTTCTTT. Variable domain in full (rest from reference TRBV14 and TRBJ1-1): EAGVTQFPSHSVIEKGQTVTLRCDPISGHDNLYWYRRVMGKEIKFLLHFVKESKQDESGMPNNRFLAERTGGTYSTLKVQPAELEDSGVYFCASSQGWSGTEAFFGQGTRLTVV.

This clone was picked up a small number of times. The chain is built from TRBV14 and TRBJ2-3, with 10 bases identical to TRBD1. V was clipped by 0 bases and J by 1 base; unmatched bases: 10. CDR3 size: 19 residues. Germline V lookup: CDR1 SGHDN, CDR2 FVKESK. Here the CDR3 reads CASSQDLDRGRGGTDTQYF. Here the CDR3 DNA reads TGTGCCAGCAGCCAAGATCTTGACAGGGGGCGAGGGGGCACAGATACGCAGTATTTT.

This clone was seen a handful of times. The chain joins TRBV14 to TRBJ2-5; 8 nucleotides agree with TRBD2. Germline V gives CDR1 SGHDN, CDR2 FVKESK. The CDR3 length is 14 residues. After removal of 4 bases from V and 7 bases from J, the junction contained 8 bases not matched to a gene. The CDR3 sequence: CASSLQAGVGTQYF. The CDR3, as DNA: TGTGCCAGCAGCCTTCAAGCGGGAGTTGGGACCCAGTACTTC.

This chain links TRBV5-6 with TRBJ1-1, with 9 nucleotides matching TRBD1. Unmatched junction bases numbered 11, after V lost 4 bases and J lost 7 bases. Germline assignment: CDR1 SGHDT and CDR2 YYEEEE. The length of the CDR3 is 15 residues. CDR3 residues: CASSRQPGQGFEAFF. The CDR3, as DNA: TGTGCCAGCAGCCGACAACCGGGACAGGGATTTGAAGCTTTCTTT.

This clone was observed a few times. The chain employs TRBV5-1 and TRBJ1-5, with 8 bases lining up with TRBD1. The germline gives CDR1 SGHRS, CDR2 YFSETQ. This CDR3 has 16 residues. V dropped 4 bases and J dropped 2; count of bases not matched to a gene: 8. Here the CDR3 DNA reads TGCGCCAGCAGCCCTGATCCGACAGGGGGCAATCAGCCCCAGCATTTT. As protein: CASSPDPTGGNQPQHF.

For the CDR3, the DNA is TGTGCCAGCAGTGAATATGCGGAGGGTGGCACAGATACGCAGTATTTT. Residues: CASSEYAEGGTDTQYF. The V and J genes are TRBV25-1 and TRBJ2-3; D is possibly TRBD2 (6 bases). CDR1 MGHDK and CDR2 SYGVNS come from the germline V gene. With 0 bases removed from V and 1 base from J, the gap between germline ends came to 11 bases. This CDR3 is built from 16 residues.

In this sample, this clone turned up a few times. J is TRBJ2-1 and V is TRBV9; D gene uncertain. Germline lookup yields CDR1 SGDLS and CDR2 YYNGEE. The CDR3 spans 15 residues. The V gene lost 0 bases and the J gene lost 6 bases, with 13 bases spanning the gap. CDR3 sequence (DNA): TGTGCCAGCAGCGTAGAACAGAATTATCCCAATGAGCAGTTCTTC. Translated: CASSVEQNYPNEQFF.

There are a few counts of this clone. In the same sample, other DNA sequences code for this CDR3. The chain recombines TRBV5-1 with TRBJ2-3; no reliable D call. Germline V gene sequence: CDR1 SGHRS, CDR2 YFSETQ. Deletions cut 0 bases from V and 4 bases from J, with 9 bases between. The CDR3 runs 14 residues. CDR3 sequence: CASSLVGSPDTQYF. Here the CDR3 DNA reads TGCGCCAGCAGCTTGGTAGGGTCTCCAGATACGCAGTATTTT. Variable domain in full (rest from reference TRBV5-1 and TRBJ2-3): KAGVTQTPRYLIKTRGQQVTLSCSPISGHRSVSWYQQTPGQGLQFLFEYFSETQRNKGNFPGRFSGRQFSNSRSEMNVSTLELGDSALYLCASSLVGSPDTQYFGPGTRLTVL.

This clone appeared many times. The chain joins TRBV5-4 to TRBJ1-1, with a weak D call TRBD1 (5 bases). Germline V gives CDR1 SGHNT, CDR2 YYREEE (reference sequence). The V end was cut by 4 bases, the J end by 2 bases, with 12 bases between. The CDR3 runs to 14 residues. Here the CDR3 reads CASSHGGVNTEAFF. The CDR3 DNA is TGTGCCAGCAGCCATGGGGGGGTCAACACTGAAGCTTTCTTT. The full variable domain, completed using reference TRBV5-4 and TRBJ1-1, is ETGVTQSPTHLIKTRGQQVTLRCSSQSGHNTVSWYQQALGQGPQFIFQYYREEENGRGNFPPRFSGLQFPNYSSELNVNALELDDSALYLCASSHGGVNTEAFFGQGTRLTVV.

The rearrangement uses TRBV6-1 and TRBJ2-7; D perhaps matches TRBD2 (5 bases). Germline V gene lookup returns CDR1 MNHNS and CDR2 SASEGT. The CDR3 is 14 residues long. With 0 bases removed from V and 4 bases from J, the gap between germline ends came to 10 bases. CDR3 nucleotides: TGTGCCAGCAGTGAAGCGCGTGGGAGATACGAGCAGTACGTC. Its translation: CASSEARGRYEQYV.

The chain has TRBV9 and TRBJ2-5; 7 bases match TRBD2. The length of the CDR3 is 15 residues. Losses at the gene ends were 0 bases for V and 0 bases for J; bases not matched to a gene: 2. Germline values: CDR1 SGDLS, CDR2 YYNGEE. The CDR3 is CASSVAAGDQETQYF. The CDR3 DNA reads TGTGCCAGCAGCGTAGCGGCGGGGGACCAAGAGACCCAGTACTTC.

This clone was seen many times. CDR3 residues: CASSLNGGIGMNKNIQYF. The DNA for the CDR3 is TGTGCCAGCAGCTTAAATGGGGGAATCGGAATGAACAAAAACATTCAGTACTTC. The chain is built from TRBV7-2 and TRBJ2-4, with D tentatively TRBD1 or TRBD2 (5 bases each). V was pared by 2 bases and J by 3 bases, with 20 bases between. Germline CDR1 reads SGHTA; CDR2 reads FQGNSA. The CDR3 totals 18 residues.

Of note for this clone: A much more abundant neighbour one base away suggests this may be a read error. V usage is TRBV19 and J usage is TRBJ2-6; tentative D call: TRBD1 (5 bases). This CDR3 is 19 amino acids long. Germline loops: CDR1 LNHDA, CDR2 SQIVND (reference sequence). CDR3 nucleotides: TGTGCCAGTAGTTCCCACACGCCCTCCACCTTCTCTGGGGCCAACGTCCTGGCTTTC. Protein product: CASSSHTPSTFSGANVLAF. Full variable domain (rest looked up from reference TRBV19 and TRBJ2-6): DGGITQSPKYLFRKEGQNVTLSCEQNLNHDAMYWYRQDPGQGLRLIYYSQIVNDFQKGDIAEGYSVSREKKESFPLTVTSAQKNPTAFYLCASSSHTPSTFSGANVLAFGAGSRLTVL.